What follows are 30 T cell receptor beta chains derived from one specimen sequenced in a study of vaccination effects on CD4 cells after COVID-19 (dated by TCRdb to the early 2020s). After about 9 days of culture, CD4+ T cells were isolated with the EasySep CD4+ T cell isolation kit. The library was built by means of the immunoSEQ multiplex PCR assay. TCRdb mirrors the immuneACCESS table, restricted to in-frame sequences. Some clones are absent from its copies; in checked studies, under half trace to an unresolved V gene, and the reason for the others is unknown. This sample comprises over 65,000 clones, approximately 71% of them detected only once. Of the sample, about 2.1% is held by the ten largest clones. The antigens of these receptors remain unknown. This sample comprised CD4+ T cells from PBMCs cultured without peptide, obtained before COVID-19 vaccination. Every receptor here comes from a human donor who received a COVID-19 vaccine.

The J gene is TRBJ1-4, the V gene TRBV19; 11 bases match TRBD1. V was pared by 5 bases and J by 4 bases, with 6 bases of the junction left unmatched. Looked up from germline, CDR1 is LNHDA and CDR2 is SQIVND (reference sequence). The CDR3 consists of 16 residues. CDR3 nucleotides: TGTGCCAGTAGTGCGCTGGGGACAGGGGGTAATGAAAAACTGTTTTTT. Its protein is CASSALGTGGNEKLFF.

This clone occurred a few times. V and J are TRBV19 and TRBJ1-1; D may be TRBD1 (5 bases). The CDR3 is 16 residues long. Trimming shortened V by 2 bases and J by 4 bases, and 17 bases separated the two germline ends. CDR1 and CDR2 (germline): LNHDA, SQIVND (reference sequence). The chain's CDR3 is CASSIKTRDRSTEAFF. The CDR3 coding sequence is TGTGCCAGTAGTATAAAGACCCGGGACCGATCCACTGAAGCTTTCTTT.

This chain links TRBV15 with TRBJ2-2, with D possibly matching TRBD2 (5 bases). V lost 1 base and J 7 bases, leaving 10 bases between the germline ends. The CDR3 sequence is 14 residues long. Germline V lookup: CDR1 LNHNV, CDR2 YYDKDF (reference sequence). CDR3 DNA: TGTGCCACCAGCAGAGGAGGGAACTACGGGGAGCTGTTTTTT. This codes for CATSRGGNYGELFF.

The chain uses TRBV30 and TRBJ1-3; a possible D gene is TRBD1 (5 bases). CDR1 is GTSNPN, CDR2 SVGIG, per germline (reference sequence). This CDR3 contains 15 residues. The V gene lost 1 base and the J gene lost 4 bases, with 14 bases spanning the gap. The CDR3 reads CAWSGGGNGGNTIYF. The CDR3 DNA is TGTGCCTGGAGTGGGGGGGGTAACGGGGGAAACACCATATATTTT.

V usage is TRBV6-6 and J usage is TRBJ1-2; D gene unclear. The CDR3 runs 12 residues. Trimming stripped 0 bases from V and 8 bases from J, with 7 bases between. In germline, CDR1 is MNHNY, CDR2 SVGAGI (reference sequence). The CDR3 DNA follows: TGTGCCAGCAGTTACTCGACGGAGGGCTACACCTTC. Translating it yields CASSYSTEGYTF.

This chain links TRBV6-6 with TRBJ2-5; 9 nucleotides match TRBD2. CDR1 MNHNY and CDR2 SVGAGI come from the germline V gene (reference sequence). Trimming removed 4 bases from V and 6 bases from J; junction bases left unmatched: 3. This CDR3 region has 13 residues. CDR3 region: CASSLAGDQTQYF. The CDR3 DNA reads TGTGCCAGCAGTTTAGCGGGGGATCAGACCCAGTACTTC.

The V and J genes are TRBV6-6 and TRBJ2-7; D is undetermined. Between the trimmed V and J ends, which lost 7 bases and 5 bases, there was a span of 12 bases. CDR1 is MNHNY, CDR2 SVGAGI, per germline (reference sequence). The CDR3 is made up of 12 amino acids. The CDR3 spells CASTNLLNEQYV. CDR3 coding DNA: TGTGCCAGCACCAACCTCCTAAACGAGCAGTACGTC.

This clone was detected only a few times. The chain is built from TRBV7-3 and TRBJ2-3; 8 nucleotides agree with TRBD1. The CDR3 consists of 15 residues. V was pared by 0 bases and J by 6 bases, with 5 bases of the junction left unmatched. Per germline, CDR1 SGHTA and CDR2 FQGTGA. The DNA of the CDR3 is TGTGCCAGCAGCTTAACGTCAGGGGGCGATGATACGCAGTATTTT. Translated, it gives CASSLTSGGDDTQYF. Together with reference TRBV7-3 and TRBJ2-3, the CDR3 gives the full variable domain: GAGVSQTPSNKVTEKGKYVELRCDPISGHTALYWYRQSLGQGPEFLIYFQGTGAADDSGLPNDRFFAVRPEGSVSTLKIQRTERGDSAVYLCASSLTSGGDDTQYFGPGTRLTVL.

This clone was found once. The chain combines TRBV28 with TRBJ2-3; TRBD2 matches 11 bases. Trimming cost V 7 bases and J 0 bases; bases outside gene matches: 3. Looked up from germline, CDR1 is MDHEN and CDR2 is SYDVKM. This CDR3 contains 15 residues. The CDR3 reads CASTSGGISTDTQYF. The DNA for the CDR3 is TGTGCCAGCACTAGCGGGGGGATTAGCACAGATACGCAGTATTTT.

The chain has TRBV6-2 or TRBV6-3 and TRBJ2-1; TRBD2 matches at 10 bases. The CDR3 loop spans 14 amino acids. CDR1 and CDR2 from the germline V gene are MNHEY and SVGEGT. V lost 6 bases and J lost 4; bases outside the gene matches: 3. CDR3 coding DNA: TGTGCCAGCAGCTTGGGACTAGCGTACAATGAGCAGTTCTTC. It is translated as CASSLGLAYNEQFF.

V gene TRBV12-3 or TRBV12-4 combines with J gene TRBJ1-1; D not resolved. This CDR3 is built from 11 residues. Deletions cut 4 bases from V and 8 bases from J, with 8 bases between. CDR3 amino acids: CASSYGPEAFF. The CDR3 region has the DNA TGTGCCAGCAGTTATGGTCCCGAAGCTTTCTTT.

The V and J genes are TRBV19 and TRBJ1-2, with D hard to call. This CDR3 spans 13 amino acids. Germline loops: CDR1 LNHDA, CDR2 SQIVND (reference sequence). V dropped 0 bases and J dropped 2 bases, with 4 bases sitting between them. The CDR3 DNA reads TGTGCCAGTAGTATAGATGCCAACTATGGCTACACCTTC. It yields the protein CASSIDANYGYTF.

This chain connects TRBV19 to TRBJ2-3; no clear D. The germline V gene has CDR1 LNHDA and CDR2 SQIVND (reference sequence). V lost 4 bases to trimming and J lost 8 bases, with 13 bases between them. The CDR3 spans 13 residues. The CDR3 coding sequence is TGTGCCAGTAGTACGTCCTTGGGCCCTACGCAGTATTTT. As protein: CASSTSLGPTQYF.

The chain is built from TRBV4-2 and TRBJ1-3; D is unclear. Trimming stripped 10 bases from V and 2 bases from J, with 15 bases between. CDR1 and CDR2 (germline): LGHNA, YNFKEQ. CDR3 length equals 14 residues. DNA for the CDR3: TGTGCCAACAGAATAGATTCTCCTGGAAACACCATATATTTT. It translates to CANRIDSPGNTIYF.

The rearrangement links TRBV6-1 to TRBJ1-1; D is ambiguous. Trimming cost V 3 bases and J 0 bases, with 14 bases left between them. The CDR3 runs 16 residues. Germline values: CDR1 MNHNS, CDR2 SASEGT. The CDR3 spells CASSDRLAAMNTEAFF. CDR3 DNA: TGTGCCAGCAGTGATAGATTGGCAGCGATGAACACTGAAGCTTTCTTT.

This clone was picked up a small number of times. The chain couples TRBV7-3 to TRBJ1-2; no firm D call. This CDR3 spans 13 amino acids. Trimming took 5 bases from V and 3 from J, leaving 10 bases between them. Germline CDR1 and CDR2: SGHTA and FQGTGA. This CDR3 is CASSPVADYGYTF. The CDR3 region has the DNA TGTGCCAGCAGCCCCGTCGCCGACTATGGCTACACCTTC.

This clone has a handful of counts. The V call is TRBV7-9, the J call TRBJ2-1, with 12 bases identical to TRBD2. Unmatched junction bases numbered 6, after V lost 6 bases and J lost 9 bases. Germline values: CDR1 SEHNR, CDR2 FQNEAQ (reference sequence). The CDR3 sequence is 14 residues long. The CDR3 sequence: CASSTSGGRGEQFF. The CDR3 DNA is TGTGCCAGCAGTACTAGCGGGGGGCGAGGTGAGCAGTTCTTC.

This sequence joins TRBV5-1 and TRBJ2-6; TRBD1 matches 7 bases. Germline-derived CDR1 and CDR2 are SGHRS and YFSETQ. The CDR3 has 16 residues. The V and J ends lost 4 bases and 0 bases, in that order; junction bases with no gene match: 4. The CDR3 DNA reads TGCGCCAGCAGCCCGGACAGGAACTCTGGGGCCAACGTCCTGACTTTC. As protein: CASSPDRNSGANVLTF.

The V gene is TRBV7-9, the J gene TRBJ2-7; tentative D call: TRBD1 (8 bases). Trimming removed 5 bases from V and 2 bases from J, with 13 bases in between. CDR3 length equals 14 residues. Looked up from germline, CDR1 is SEHNR and CDR2 is FQNEAQ (reference sequence). CDR3 DNA sequence: TGTGCCAGCAGCACAGCGGGACAGGCCTACGAGCAGTACGTC. The encoded protein is CASSTAGQAYEQYV.

V gene TRBV10-2 combines with J gene TRBJ1-1; D uncertain. From germline, CDR1 is WSHSY and CDR2 SAAADI. The CDR3 runs 14 residues. V dropped 6 bases and J dropped 4 bases, with 15 bases sitting between them. Here the CDR3 reads CASRTPQRLTEAFF. CDR3 sequence (DNA): TGCGCCAGCAGAACCCCCCAGAGACTCACTGAAGCTTTCTTT.

This rearrangement joins TRBV5-1 to TRBJ2-2; D might be TRBD1 or TRBD2, each matching 5 bases. The germline gives CDR1 SGHRS, CDR2 YFSETQ. V was clipped by 4 bases and J by 5 bases, with 15 bases between them. This CDR3 contains 15 residues. CDR3 in DNA: TGCGCCAGCAGCGAACAGGCCTCGGGGACCGGGGAGCTGTTTTTT. It specifies CASSEQASGTGELFF.

The V and J genes are TRBV24-1 and TRBJ1-2; D gene uncertain. The CDR3 loop spans 13 amino acids. V shed 6 bases and J shed 6 bases, with 13 bases lying between them. Germline CDR1 is KGHDR and CDR2 is SFDVKD. The CDR3 DNA follows: TGTGCCACCAGTAAAACCCCTGGACATGGCTACACCTTC. It encodes CATSKTPGHGYTF.

This chain uses TRBV4-1 with TRBJ1-2, with 10 bases identical to TRBD1. With 3 bases clipped from V and 2 bases from J, the junction kept 6 bases outside the gene matches. The CDR3 runs to 16 residues. The V gene's germline CDR1 is MGHRA and CDR2 YSYEKL. The CDR3 sequence is CASSHAGQGHNYGYTF. CDR3 bases: TGCGCCAGCAGCCACGCGGGACAGGGGCACAACTATGGCTACACCTTC.

This sequence joins TRBV27 and TRBJ1-2; TRBD1 might be the D (5 bases). Germline CDR1 reads MNHEY; CDR2 reads SMNVEV (reference sequence). This CDR3 is 16 amino acids long. Trimming removed 2 bases from V and 0 bases from J, with 13 bases in between. CDR3 amino acids: CASSLKSPGPNYGYTF. Written as DNA, the CDR3 is TGTGCCAGCAGTTTAAAAAGTCCGGGGCCTAACTATGGCTACACCTTC.

The rearrangement links TRBV3-1 (or the pseudogene TRBV3-2) to TRBJ1-4, with a possible D match to TRBD1 (6 bases). The CDR3 totals 16 residues. Deletions cut 0 bases from V and 3 bases from J, with 11 bases between. From germline, CDR1 is LGHDT and CDR2 YNNKEL (reference sequence). DNA for the CDR3: TGTGCCAGCAGCCAAGATAGGGGGGATGCTAATGAAAAACTGTTTTTT. Translated: CASSQDRGDANEKLFF.

The chain uses TRBV11-2 and TRBJ2-4; 13 bases are a match to TRBD2. CDR1 and CDR2 (germline): SGHAT, FQNNGV. With V trimmed by 4 bases and J by 6 bases, 0 bases remained unmatched. This CDR3 spans 14 amino acids. The DNA of the CDR3 is TGTGCCAGCAGCTGGACTAGCGGGGGAAACATTCAGTACTTC. It specifies CASSWTSGGNIQYF.

This clone was picked up a small number of times. The rearrangement joins TRBV5-4 to TRBJ1-6; D unresolved. CDR1 is SGHNT, CDR2 YYREEE, per germline (reference sequence). V dropped 5 bases and J dropped 7 bases, with 10 bases sitting between them. This CDR3 has 13 residues. This CDR3 is CASSLIGNSPLHF. CDR3 nucleotides: TGTGCCAGCAGTTTAATTGGGAATTCACCCCTCCACTTT.

The gene calls are TRBV3-1 (or the pseudogene TRBV3-2) and TRBJ2-1; 10 bases align to TRBD1. CDR1 is LGHDT and CDR2 is YNNKEL in the germline V gene (reference sequence). CDR3 size: 15 residues. V shed 4 bases, J shed 8 bases, and the junction held 8 bases outside the gene matches. DNA for the CDR3: TGTGCCAGCAGCCCGGGGACAGGGGAGTTGGATGAGCAGTTCTTC. It codes for CASSPGTGELDEQFF.

The chain has TRBV6-4 and TRBJ2-1; 8 bases align to TRBD1. Germline values: CDR1 MRHNA, CDR2 SNTAGT. J was trimmed by 9 bases and V by 2 bases; bases with no gene match: 9. CDR3 length: 15 residues. The chain's CDR3 is CASSDTGQGLGEQFF. DNA of the CDR3: TGTGCCAGCAGTGACACCGGACAGGGATTGGGTGAGCAGTTCTTC.

This clone was counted a few times. The chain combines TRBV7-3 with TRBJ1-6; D is unclear. The CDR3 is 13 amino acids. CDR1 is SGHTA, CDR2 FQGTGA, per germline. V shed 6 bases and J shed 8 bases, with 11 bases lying between them. The CDR3 DNA follows: TGTGCCAGCAGTTCGCAGGCAGATTCACCCCTCCACTTT. It yields the protein CASSSQADSPLHF.